Listed here is a single T cell receptor (beta chain). The entry originates in a study of shared clonotypes between healthy human individuals. Profiled with immunoSEQ multiplex PCR; TCRdb holds only in-frame clones, not every one. The table shows 2.5 million or so clones, with about 92% occurring only once. V was pared by 6 bases and J by 7 bases, with 12 bases of the junction left unmatched. The CDR3 is made up of 14 amino acids. Germline loops: CDR1 MDHEN, CDR2 SYDVKM. Sequencing input: naive CD4+ T cells sorted from blood. Subset noted: CD45RA+ positively selected. The TCR was taken from a man aged 18-30 years in good health. The rearrangement uses TRBV28 and TRBJ2-7; TRBD1 aligns across 7 bases. DNA for the CDR3: TGTGCCAGCAGGCTTCCGGGACAGCCGACGGAGCAGTACTTC. Its translation: CASRLPGQPTEQYF.